The 7 T cell receptor beta chains listed next were all sequenced from one sample in a study of monozygotic twins with inflammatory bowel disease. From the 5' RACE reads, TCRdb lists one entry per CDR3 protein and no DNA. The sample table sets out roughly 140,000 distinct CDR3 sequences. The specimen sequenced was blood. All receptors derive from a human donor with ulcerative colitis or Crohn's disease, or a healthy co-twin of an affected twin (not recorded which).

The chain joins TRBV4-1 to TRBJ2-7; TCRdb designates TRBD2, a call that cannot be tested without DNA. The CDR3 extends over 15 amino acids. The germline V gene has CDR1 MGHRA and CDR2 YSYEKL. The CDR3 reads CASRDGTSGAGEQYF.

The chain employs TRBV10-3 and TRBJ2-1; TCRdb's D call, TRBD1, is unchecked because there is no DNA. The CDR3 is made up of 15 amino acids. CDR1 and CDR2 from the germline V gene are ENHRY and SYGVKD. CDR3 region: CAISPRGAGYNEQFF.

The chain uses TRBV6-1 and TRBJ2-3; checking the TCRdb D call of TRBD1 is not possible without DNA. The CDR3 has 15 residues. The germline V gene has CDR1 MNHNS and CDR2 SASEGT. The CDR3 is CASSAKGASTDTQYF.

This rearrangement joins TRBV7-2 to TRBJ1-5; TCRdb returns TRBD1, unconfirmable since there is no DNA. Germline CDR1 is SGHTA and CDR2 is FQGNSA. The CDR3 is 17 amino acids. CDR3 in amino acids: CASSPWAGKVGNQPQHF. Variable domain in full (rest from reference TRBV7-2 and TRBJ1-5): GAGVSQSPSNKVTEKGKDVELRCDPISGHTALYWYRQSLGQGLEFLIYFQGNSAPDKSGLPSDRFSAERTGGSVSTLTIQRTQQEDSAVYLCASSPWAGKVGNQPQHFGDGTRLSIL.

V and J are TRBV7-9 and TRBJ1-1; the D call from TCRdb, TRBD1, cannot be confirmed without DNA. Germline V CDR1 and CDR2: SEHNR, FQNEAQ (reference sequence). The CDR3 extends over 17 amino acids. This CDR3 is CASSLDGTGRWDTEAFF.

This chain links TRBV29-1 with TRBJ2-7. The CDR3 extends over 12 amino acids. The germline CDR1 and CDR2 sequences are SQVTM and ANQGSEA. The CDR3 spells CSVERDSYEQYF.

This chain links TRBV20-1 with TRBJ2-3. The CDR3 spans 14 residues. CDR1 and CDR2 (germline): DFQATT, SNEGSKA (reference sequence). The CDR3 here is CSASLGVSTDTQYF.